This T cell receptor beta chain was documented in a study of blood T cell repertoires in COVID-19. This CDR3 comprises 14 residues. Trimming removed 4 bases from V and 1 base from J, with 8 bases in between. The germline V gene has CDR1 MNHEY and CDR2 SVGAGI. About this clone itself: Other nucleotide sequences from this sample produce the same CDR3.

The protocol was immunoSEQ multiplex PCR, while the TCRdb copy is restricted to in-frame clones and leaves out a portion. In the table there are 250,000 or so clones, roughly 88% of which are singletons. This chain uses TRBV6-5 with TRBJ1-3; maybe TRBD1 (5 bases). The specimen was peripheral blood. This clonotype was sampled from a man aged 80 or over with acute or convalescent COVID-19. The CDR3: CASSSGRSGNTIYF. In nucleotides, the CDR3 is TGTGCCAGCAGTTCAGGGAGGTCTGGAAACACCATATATTTT.